Given below is one TCR beta chain in context. Its specificity is not known. CDR3 length equals 18 residues. CDR1 and CDR2 from the germline V gene are SGHTS and YDEGEE. Trimming stripped 3 bases from V and 0 bases from J, with 16 bases between. This sample was taken from a study of siplizumab effects on memory and regulatory T cells. Study results and caveats: Siplizumab conditions gave an average of about 62% Treg-derived mappable alloreactive CD4+ clones, versus about 30% for controls. Alloreactive sequences from unstimulated CD4+ memory cells fell significantly with siplizumab.

Sequencing was performed with immunoSEQ multiplex PCR; in TCRdb, only in-frame clones are kept and a portion is missing. The sample holds 98,000 or so clones; roughly 92% are singletons and the top ten take about 0.62%. The sequence was collected from a human donor in good health. The rearrangement links TRBV5-8 to TRBJ2-6, with D possibly matching TRBD1 (5 bases). Source material: Tregs sorted from blood. The CDR3 DNA sequence: TGTGCCAGCAGCTGGGGCTCCCGCCCCCTCTCTGGGGCCAACGTCCTGACTTTC. It specifies CASSWGSRPLSGANVLTF.